This TCR beta chain stems from a study of blood T cell repertoires in COVID-19. Study-level information: The United States, Italy and Spain were the sources of the acute and convalescent COVID-19 samples.

The ends were cut back, 2 bases at V and 0 bases at J, with 14 bases in the middle. Germline V gives CDR1 MNHEY, CDR2 SVGAGI. The CDR3 consists of 16 residues. In the source study's methods: Estimation of nucleated cell counts was performed using reference gene primer amplification. Profiling relied on immunoSEQ multiplex PCR, and the TCRdb table lists in-frame clones only, not all of them. Clonal size and the V and J genes are those of that table, whereas D and trimming came from the DNA. The data contain 490,000 or so clones, 88% of them singletons. Residents of 24 US areas, aged 18 to 89 years, made up the participants. Clinical history reported by participants formed the basis on which cohorts were assigned.

This TCR derives from a woman between 40 and 50 years old who had recovered from COVID-19. Source material: PBMCs or T cells enriched from blood (not recorded which). J is TRBJ2-7 and V is TRBV6-5; D perhaps matches TRBD2 (5 bases). CDR3 in DNA: TGTGCCAGCAGTTACGACTACGGAGCCGCCTCCTACGAGCAGTACTTC. Translating it yields CASSYDYGAASYEQYF.